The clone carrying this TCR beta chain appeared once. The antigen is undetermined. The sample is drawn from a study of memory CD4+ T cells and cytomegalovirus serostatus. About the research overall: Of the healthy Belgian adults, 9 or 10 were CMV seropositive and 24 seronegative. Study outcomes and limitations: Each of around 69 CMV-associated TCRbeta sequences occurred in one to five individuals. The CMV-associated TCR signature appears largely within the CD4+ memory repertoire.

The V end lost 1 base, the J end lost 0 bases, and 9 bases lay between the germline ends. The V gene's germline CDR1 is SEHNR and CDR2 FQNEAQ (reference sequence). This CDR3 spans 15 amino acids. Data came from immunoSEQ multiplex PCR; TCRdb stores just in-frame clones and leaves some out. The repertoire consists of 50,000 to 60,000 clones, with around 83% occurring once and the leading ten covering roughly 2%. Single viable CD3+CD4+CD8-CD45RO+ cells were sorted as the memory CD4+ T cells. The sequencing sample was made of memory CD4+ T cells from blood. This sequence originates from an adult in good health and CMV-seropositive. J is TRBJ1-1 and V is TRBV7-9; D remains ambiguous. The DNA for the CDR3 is TGTGCCAGCAGCTTAGTAAAGACTCTGAACACTGAAGCTTTCTTT. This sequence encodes CASSLVKTLNTEAFF.